This TCR beta chain stems from a study of Ad26.COV2.S vaccination and SARS-CoV-2 variants. Notes on the study in general: Non-spike TCR breadth was similar in vaccine and placebo recipients.

Comments on this clone: What it binds is not known.

Treatment here: some 20 received Ad26.COV2.S at low or high dose, single or two shots; roughly five received placebo; per-sample allocation not given. The samples date from day 63 after the first vaccine or placebo injection. The protocol was immunoSEQ multiplex PCR, while the TCRdb copy is restricted to in-frame clones and leaves out a portion. Of 450,000 to 550,000 clones in the sample, roughly 87% were seen once. This specimen consisted of peripheral blood, obtained in a trial of Ad26.COV2.S vaccine versus placebo. The sequence was collected from a person between 18 and 65 years old who received the Ad26.COV2.S COVID-19 vaccine or a placebo.

CDR3: CASSQELAGDYYNEQFF. DNA of the CDR3: TGCGCCAGCAGCCAAGAACTAGCGGGGGACTACTACAATGAGCAGTTCTTC. The chain employs TRBV4-3 and TRBJ2-1, with 11 bases identical to TRBD2. Germline trimming cut 0 bases from V and 3 bases from J; bases unmatched to any gene: 4. The germline gives CDR1 LGHNA, CDR2 YSLEER. CDR3 length: 17 residues.